The sequence of this T cell receptor (beta chain) was determined in a study of blood T cell repertoires in COVID-19. Across the study: COVID-19 samples collected from the United States, Italy and Spain covered acute and convalescent phases. From T cells, B-cell-depleted T cells, or PBMCs came the material, which was cDNA or gDNA.

Patients of the Seattle cohort, enrolled during active infection, were followed longitudinally. Authors' processing steps: Reference gene primers were amplified, and this amplification served to estimate nucleated cell counts. This table comes from immunoSEQ multiplex PCR, and its TCRdb copy is limited to in-frame clones, with some not included. The V and J calls and the clone size are those of that table, but D and trimming were determined from the DNA. The sample yields more than 300,000 clones, roughly 91% seen once. This CDR3 has 16 amino acids. The germline V gene has CDR1 SGHRS and CDR2 YFSETQ. V gave up 0 bases and J gave up 2 bases, with 13 bases separating them.

Sequenced material: peripheral blood. The origin of this receptor is a woman younger than 45 with COVID-19, enrolled during active disease. The chain uses TRBV5-1 and TRBJ2-3; D remains ambiguous. CDR3 coding DNA: TGCGCCAGCAGCTTGGGTTTAGCTTCACCCACAGATACGCAGTATTTT. Its translation: CASSLGLASPTDTQYF.